A single sample gave rise to the 30 T cell receptor beta chains below, sequenced in a study of blood T cell repertoires in COVID-19. The assay was immunoSEQ multiplex PCR, and TCRdb's table has in-frame clones only and misses some. Seen here are tens of thousands of clones, about 92% observed once, and the top ten hold roughly 6.4%. The sample consisted of peripheral blood. Receptors originate from a woman aged 60-70 years with active COVID-19.

The chain couples TRBV9 to TRBJ1-3, with unresolved D. Trimming took 4 bases from V and 4 from J, leaving 15 bases between them. The CDR3 runs to 15 residues. CDR1 and CDR2 (germline): SGDLS, YYNGEE. Here the CDR3 reads CASSPYQAAGNTIYF. The CDR3 nucleotides read TGTGCCAGCAGCCCATACCAAGCGGCGGGAAACACCATATATTTT.

The chain employs TRBV6-2 or TRBV6-3 and TRBJ2-7; 7 bases line up with TRBD1. Unmatched junction bases numbered 7, after V lost 0 bases and J lost 5 bases. The CDR3 runs to 15 residues. The germline gives CDR1 MNHEY, CDR2 SVGEGT. CDR3 protein: CASSYSGTASDEQYF. The CDR3 region has the DNA TGTGCCAGCAGTTACTCGGGGACAGCCTCTGACGAGCAGTACTTC.

CDR3 protein: CASGRGQGDTGELFF. The CDR3 nucleotides read TGTGCTAGTGGCCGCGGACAGGGGGACACCGGGGAGCTGTTTTTT. This rearrangement joins TRBV12-5 to TRBJ2-2, with 10 bases identical to TRBD1. V shed 6 bases, J shed 3 bases, and the junction held 4 bases outside the gene matches. The CDR3 is made up of 15 amino acids. In germline, CDR1 is LGHNT, CDR2 FRNRAP.

The genes are TRBV25-1 and TRBJ2-5, with D perhaps TRBD1 (6 bases). V lost 4 bases and J 4 bases, leaving 13 bases between the germline ends. The CDR3 loop spans 14 amino acids. Germline V CDR1 and CDR2: MGHDK, SYGVNS. This chain's CDR3 is CASSVPGQSETQYF. The DNA of the CDR3 is TGTGCCAGCAGTGTCCCCGGACAGTCAGAGACCCAGTACTTC.

The chain uses TRBV15 and TRBJ1-5; D is perhaps TRBD1 (5 bases). Germline values: CDR1 LNHNV, CDR2 YYDKDF (reference sequence). CDR3 length: 14 residues. Deletions cut 4 bases from V and 6 bases from J, with 13 bases between. The CDR3 reads CATSTLGGTQPQHF. In DNA, the CDR3 is TGTGCCACCAGCACCCTGGGGGGGACTCAGCCCCAGCATTTT.

The rearrangement uses TRBV6-1 and TRBJ2-7, with D tentatively TRBD2 (6 bases). Per the germline V gene, CDR1 is MNHNS and CDR2 is SASEGT. Deletions cut 2 bases from V and 2 bases from J, with 10 bases between. There are 14 residues in the CDR3. In DNA, the CDR3 is TGTGCCAGCAGTGAACCCGGCGGGGCCTACGAGCAGTACTTC. Amino acid sequence: CASSEPGGAYEQYF.

V and J are TRBV24-1 and TRBJ2-7; 7 bases are a match to TRBD1. The CDR3 spans 16 residues. Losses at the gene ends were 4 bases for V and 4 bases for J; bases not matched to a gene: 12. CDR1 and CDR2 (germline): KGHDR, SFDVKD. The DNA for the CDR3 is TGTGCCACCAGTGACCGACAGGGCGATTCGAGGTACGAGCAGTACTTC. This gives the protein CATSDRQGDSRYEQYF.

V usage is TRBV5-1 and J usage is TRBJ2-1; TRBD1 might be the D (5 bases). Germline V CDR1 and CDR2: SGHRS, YFSETQ. With 0 bases removed from V and 7 bases from J, the gap between germline ends came to 14 bases. The CDR3 runs to 15 residues. The CDR3 nucleotides read TGCGCCAGCAGCTTGGTGGCAGGGATGGGGAATGAGCAGTTCTTC. Its translation is CASSLVAGMGNEQFF.

The chain employs TRBV4-3 and TRBJ2-1; TRBD1 matches 9 bases. The V gene end was trimmed by 3 bases and the J gene end by 8 bases; junction bases not matched to a gene: 2. The CDR3 runs 13 residues. The germline V gene has CDR1 LGHNA and CDR2 YSLEER. The CDR3 here is CASSQRTGDEQFF. The DNA for the CDR3 is TGCGCCAGCAGCCAGAGGACAGGGGATGAGCAGTTCTTC.

The V gene is TRBV18, the J gene TRBJ1-5, with D perhaps matching TRBD1 (5 bases). V lost 2 bases, J lost 2 bases, and 10 bases lay in between. This CDR3 is built from 15 residues. Looked up from germline, CDR1 is KGHSH and CDR2 is LQKENI. CDR3 sequence (DNA): TGTGCCAGCTCACCAAGCCAGGGCGGCAATCAGCCCCAGCATTTT. This translates into CASSPSQGGNQPQHF.

The V and J genes are TRBV5-1 and TRBJ1-1; 10 bases are a match to TRBD1. With 6 bases clipped from V and 1 base from J, the junction kept 6 bases outside the gene matches. Looked up from germline, CDR1 is SGHRS and CDR2 is YFSETQ. The CDR3 is made up of 15 amino acids. The CDR3 loop reads CASKRTGGQNTEAFF. As DNA, the CDR3 is TGCGCCAGCAAACGGACAGGGGGGCAGAACACTGAAGCTTTCTTT. The full variable domain, in which reference TRBV5-1 and TRBJ1-1 provide the parts outside the CDR3, is KAGVTQTPRYLIKTRGQQVTLSCSPISGHRSVSWYQQTPGQGLQFLFEYFSETQRNKGNFPGRFSGRQFSNSRSEMNVSTLELGDSALYLCASKRTGGQNTEAFFGQGTRLTVV.

The gene calls are TRBV6-5 and TRBJ1-6, with D unclear. Trimming cost V 3 bases and J 9 bases, with 9 bases left between them. CDR3 length: 13 amino acids. Germline V gene lookup returns CDR1 MNHEY and CDR2 SVGAGI. This CDR3 reads CASSYSLSSPLHF. The CDR3 nucleotides are TGTGCCAGCAGTTATTCATTGTCTTCACCCCTCCACTTT.

The chain recombines TRBV5-1 with TRBJ2-1; D may be TRBD2 (5 bases). From germline, CDR1 is SGHRS and CDR2 YFSETQ. This CDR3 has 14 residues. Trimming stripped 0 bases from V and 9 bases from J, with 13 bases between. The CDR3 loop is CASSLGERLSEQFF. DNA for the CDR3: TGCGCCAGCAGCTTGGGAGAGCGGTTGAGTGAGCAGTTCTTC.

The chain has TRBV19 and TRBJ2-2; 7 bases map to TRBD1. Losses at the gene ends were 11 bases for V and 0 bases for J; bases not matched to a gene: 9. Germline V lookup: CDR1 LNHDA, CDR2 SQIVND (reference sequence). This CDR3 comprises 15 residues. The CDR3 coding sequence is TGTGCCTGCAGCCCCGGGACAGCGAACACCGGGGAGCTGTTTTTT. This translates into CACSPGTANTGELFF.

This clone was counted once. The chain recombines TRBV5-5 with TRBJ2-1; D gene unclear. Trimming cost V 6 bases and J 0 bases, with 19 bases left between them. Per germline, CDR1 SGHKS and CDR2 YYEKEE (reference sequence). This CDR3 spans 17 amino acids. The CDR3 is CASTVSGALGSYNEQFF. CDR3 DNA: TGTGCCAGCACGGTGTCTGGTGCCCTCGGCTCCTACAATGAGCAGTTCTTC.

This clone occurred once. V usage is TRBV28 and J usage is TRBJ1-5, with 10 nucleotides matching TRBD1. The CDR3 sequence is 15 residues long. V was pared by 5 bases and J by 6 bases, with 7 bases of the junction left unmatched. Looked up from germline, CDR1 is MDHEN and CDR2 is SYDVKM. The CDR3 nucleotides are TGTGCCAGCAGTGAACGGACAGGGGGGGCTCAGCCCCAGCATTTT. Translation: CASSERTGGAQPQHF.

The chain is built from TRBV6-5 and TRBJ2-1, with D perhaps TRBD1 (7 bases). The V gene's germline CDR1 is MNHEY and CDR2 SVGAGI. This CDR3 has 15 amino acids. The V end was cut by 5 bases, the J end by 2 bases, with 13 bases between. The CDR3 region has the DNA TGTGCCAGCAGTCTGGAGGGGGCCCCCTACAATGAGCAGTTCTTC. Translation: CASSLEGAPYNEQFF.

The chain joins TRBV2 to TRBJ2-3; TRBD2 matches 9 bases. Germline trimming cut 6 bases from V and 0 bases from J; bases unmatched to any gene: 4. Germline-derived CDR1 and CDR2 are SNHLY and FYNNEI. The length of the CDR3 is 15 residues. The CDR3 loop reads CASRPSGTSTDTQYF. The CDR3 DNA is TGTGCCAGCAGGCCTAGCGGGACTAGCACAGATACGCAGTATTTT.

The J gene is TRBJ1-6, the V gene TRBV9, with D possibly TRBD1 on 5 matching bases. V was clipped by 0 bases and J by 6 bases, with 13 bases between them. This CDR3 spans 16 amino acids. Germline CDR1 SGDLS, CDR2 YYNGEE. CDR3: CASSVAGGDPNSPLHF. The CDR3 coding sequence is TGTGCCAGCAGCGTAGCTGGCGGGGACCCTAATTCACCCCTCCACTTT.

The chain has TRBV5-8 and TRBJ1-5; no firm D call. This CDR3 has 15 amino acids. Per germline, CDR1 SGHTS and CDR2 YDEGEE. V lost 1 base and J 4 bases, leaving 12 bases between the germline ends. CDR3 amino acids: CASSLWEGRNQPQHF. The CDR3 DNA reads TGTGCCAGCAGCTTGTGGGAGGGCAGAAATCAGCCCCAGCATTTT.

In its sample, this clone was seen a few times. The chain couples TRBV15 to TRBJ2-7; D remains unclear. Germline CDR1 reads LNHNV; CDR2 reads YYDKDF (reference sequence). Trimming took off 5 bases at V and 5 bases at J, with 19 bases between the two ends. The CDR3 is made up of 15 amino acids. The chain's CDR3 is CATSRLGSRSDEQYF. The CDR3 DNA reads TGTGCCACCAGCCGACTTGGGTCCCGATCCGACGAGCAGTACTTC.

The CDR3 protein is CASSGSRYSGPYEQYF. CDR3 nucleotide sequence: TGTGCCAGCAGCGGGTCCCGGTATAGCGGGCCCTACGAGCAGTACTTC. This sequence joins TRBV9 and TRBJ2-7; 7 nucleotides match TRBD2. The CDR3 has 16 amino acids. J was trimmed by 2 bases and V by 3 bases; bases with no gene match: 11. Germline loops: CDR1 SGDLS, CDR2 YYNGEE.

The chain is built from TRBV28 and TRBJ2-7, with a possible D match to TRBD2 (6 bases). The V end lost 7 bases, the J end lost 3 bases, and 10 bases lay between the germline ends. The length of the CDR3 is 12 residues. Germline assignment: CDR1 MDHEN and CDR2 SYDVKM. The CDR3 coding sequence is TGTGCCAGCACCCGGGGGAACTACGAGCAGTACTTC. As protein: CASTRGNYEQYF.

This clone was counted once. The chain recombines TRBV4-1 with TRBJ2-1; TRBD2 is a possible D gene (6 bases). The ends were cut back, 6 bases at V and 0 bases at J, with 15 bases in the middle. The CDR3 consists of 16 residues. Germline values: CDR1 MGHRA, CDR2 YSYEKL. CDR3 protein: CASREGGLSSYNEQFF. CDR3 DNA: TGCGCCAGCAGGGAGGGTGGCCTGAGCTCCTACAATGAGCAGTTCTTC.

The rearrangement links TRBV19 to TRBJ1-3, with 9 bases identical to TRBD1. The CDR3 contains 17 residues. Germline loops: CDR1 LNHDA, CDR2 SQIVND (reference sequence). Losses at the gene ends were 6 bases for V and 4 bases for J; bases not matched to a gene: 13. The DNA for the CDR3 is TGTGCCAGTAGAGAAACGGGACAGGGAATGAGGGGAAACACCATATATTTT. Its translation: CASRETGQGMRGNTIYF.

This clone was seen only once. The rearrangement links TRBV30 to TRBJ1-1; TRBD1 matches at 9 bases. Trimming took 5 bases from V and 2 from J; bases not matched to a gene: 6. CDR3 length: 14 amino acids. The germline V gene encodes CDR1 GTSNPN and CDR2 SVGIG (reference sequence). This chain's CDR3 is CAWAGQGTNTEAFF. CDR3 nucleotide sequence: TGTGCCTGGGCCGGACAGGGGACCAACACTGAAGCTTTCTTT.

The V and J genes are TRBV2 and TRBJ1-4; TRBD1 agrees at 7 bases. Germline values: CDR1 SNHLY, CDR2 FYNNEI. This CDR3 has 14 residues. After removal of 4 bases from V and 3 bases from J, the junction contained 2 bases not matched to a gene. In nucleotides, the CDR3 is TGTGCCAGCAGTGGACAGGGATCTAATGAAAAACTGTTTTTT. Translated: CASSGQGSNEKLFF.

This sequence joins TRBV10-3 and TRBJ2-3; 8 bases line up with TRBD1. This CDR3 has 16 residues. Germline V lookup: CDR1 ENHRY, CDR2 SYGVKD. Trimming removed 5 bases from V and 4 bases from J; junction bases left unmatched: 11. CDR3 sequence: CAISSLGTGSADTQYF. The CDR3 region has the DNA TGTGCCATCAGTTCACTCGGGACAGGTTCCGCAGATACGCAGTATTTT.

The chain recombines TRBV24-1 with TRBJ2-3, with TRBD1 identical over 10 bases. The germline V gene has CDR1 KGHDR and CDR2 SFDVKD. The CDR3 is made up of 14 amino acids. V dropped 11 bases and J dropped 3; count of bases not matched to a gene: 7. This chain's CDR3 is CASSTGGTTDTQYF. CDR3 in DNA: TGTGCCAGCTCGACAGGGGGCACGACAGATACGCAGTATTTT.

The rearrangement joins TRBV19 to TRBJ1-2, with 7 bases fitting TRBD1. The CDR3 extends over 15 amino acids. Germline V gives CDR1 LNHDA, CDR2 SQIVND (reference sequence). With V trimmed by 6 bases and J by 5 bases, 12 bases remained unmatched. The CDR3 sequence: CASRREAGGYYGYTF. The CDR3 DNA reads as TGTGCCAGTAGAAGGGAGGCAGGGGGGTATTATGGCTACACCTTC.